The present T cell receptor (beta chain) was sequenced within a study of blood T cell repertoires in COVID-19. The protocol was immunoSEQ multiplex PCR, while the TCRdb copy is restricted to in-frame clones and leaves out a portion. This sample has about 240,000 clones, with around 85% found just once. This CDR3 region has 16 residues. The V gene end was trimmed by 2 bases and the J gene end by 2 bases; junction bases not matched to a gene: 8. Germline V gene data show CDR1 as SGHNT and CDR2 as YENEEA. The chain carries TRBV11-3 and TRBJ2-7; 8 nucleotides match TRBD1. The specimen sequenced was peripheral blood. This receptor was obtained from an older woman with active or convalescent COVID-19. Here the CDR3 reads CASSLPNDRGAYEQYF. The CDR3 nucleotides read TGTGCCAGCAGCTTACCCAATGACAGGGGTGCCTACGAGCAGTACTTC. The complete variable domain, with remaining parts taken from reference TRBV11-3 and TRBJ2-7, reads EAGVVQSPRYKIIEKKQPVAFWCNPISGHNTLYWYLQNLGQGPELLIRYENEEAVDDSQLPKDRFSAERLKGVDSTLKIQPAELGDSAVYLCASSLPNDRGAYEQYFGPGTRLTVT.